These 6 T cell receptor beta chains were all obtained from the same sample, sequenced in a study of OX40 agonist ivuxolimab in advanced cancers. Repertoires were generated with immunoSEQ multiplex PCR, while TCRdb's copy carries only in-frame clones and drops some. The sample includes 23,000 or so clones, approximately 77% of them seen just once. The sample here was CD4+ or CD8+ T cells sorted from blood, taken in a trial of the OX40 agonist ivuxolimab. Receptors were obtained from an adult with an advanced solid tumor such as melanoma, head and neck, liver or kidney cancer.

The chain is built from TRBV18 and TRBJ2-2; 10 bases match TRBD2. Germline-derived CDR1 and CDR2 are KGHSH and LQKENI. This CDR3 is 15 amino acids long. In nucleotides, the CDR3 is TGTGAAGGGATAGCGGGGGGTTTGAACACCGGGGAGCTGTTTTTT. Its protein product is CEGIAGGLNTGELFF.

This rearrangement joins TRBV19 to TRBJ2-7; D not certain. The CDR3 covers 14 residues. The V gene's germline CDR1 is LNHDA and CDR2 SQIVND (reference sequence). V was shortened by 5 bases and J by 0 bases, with 11 bases between the two germline ends. The CDR3 loop reads CASSSQASSYEQYF. DNA of the CDR3: TGTGCCAGTAGTTCGCAGGCCTCCTCCTACGAGCAGTACTTC.

V gene TRBV28 combines with J gene TRBJ2-1; TRBD1 agrees at 12 bases. The V gene's germline CDR1 is MDHEN and CDR2 SYDVKM. V shed 5 bases and J 4 bases; nucleotides not matched to a gene: 3. The CDR3 has 15 amino acids. CDR3: CASSMGQGAYNEQFF. The CDR3 DNA sequence: TGTGCCAGCAGTATGGGACAGGGGGCTTACAATGAGCAGTTCTTC.

V usage is TRBV12-1 and J usage is TRBJ2-7; the D call of TRBD2 is as the table states it, not checked on the DNA. TRBV12-1 is marked as a pseudogene. The CDR3 runs 16 residues. In nucleotides, the CDR3 is TGTGCCAGCAGCTGGGGACTAGCGGCCCCCTCCTACGAGCAGTACTTC. Its translation: CASSWGLAAPSYEQYF.

This chain joins TRBV7-9 and TRBJ1-5; D is possibly TRBD1 (5 bases). Germline V gene data show CDR1 as SEHNR and CDR2 as FQNEAQ (reference sequence). This CDR3 contains 17 residues. The V gene lost 1 base and the J gene lost 7 bases, with 20 bases spanning the gap. In DNA, the CDR3 is TGTGCCAGCAGCTTAGAAGTGGGGGGAAAATCTATGCAGCCCCAGCATTTT. Its translation is CASSLEVGGKSMQPQHF.

The sample holds a few counts of this clone. This chain connects TRBV28 to TRBJ2-7, with 13 bases identical to TRBD2. V shed 7 bases and J 2 bases; nucleotides not matched to a gene: 8. The CDR3 is made up of 16 amino acids. From germline, CDR1 is MDHEN and CDR2 SYDVKM. The CDR3 loop is CASTTSGTSGTYEQYF. The CDR3, as DNA: TGTGCCAGCACAACTTCTGGGACTAGCGGGACCTACGAGCAGTACTTC.